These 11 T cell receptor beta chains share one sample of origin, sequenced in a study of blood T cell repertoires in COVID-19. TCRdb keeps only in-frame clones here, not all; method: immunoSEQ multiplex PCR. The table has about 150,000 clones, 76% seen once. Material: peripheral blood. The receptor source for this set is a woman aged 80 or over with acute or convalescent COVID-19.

As DNA, the CDR3 is TGTGCCAGCTCACCAACCGCAGGGGGAAAGAACACTGAAGCTTTCTTT. Residues: CASSPTAGGKNTEAFF. The chain couples TRBV18 to TRBJ1-1; TRBD1 aligns across 7 bases. Germline V CDR1 and CDR2: KGHSH, LQKENI. With V trimmed by 2 bases and J by 1 base, 7 bases remained unmatched. This CDR3 contains 16 residues.

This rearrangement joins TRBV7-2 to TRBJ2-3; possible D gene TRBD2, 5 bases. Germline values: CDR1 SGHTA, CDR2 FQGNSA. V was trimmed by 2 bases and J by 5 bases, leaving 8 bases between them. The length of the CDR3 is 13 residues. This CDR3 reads CASSLTAGDTQYF. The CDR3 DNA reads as TGTGCCAGCAGCTTAACGGCGGGAGATACGCAGTATTTT.

The CDR3 region has the DNA TGTGCCAGCTCACCGCTACCTACCTACGAGCAGTACTTC. It encodes CASSPLPTYEQYF. The chain employs TRBV18 and TRBJ2-7; the D is unclear. CDR1 and CDR2 (germline): KGHSH, LQKENI. V was pared by 3 bases and J by 2 bases, with 8 bases between. The CDR3 runs to 13 residues.

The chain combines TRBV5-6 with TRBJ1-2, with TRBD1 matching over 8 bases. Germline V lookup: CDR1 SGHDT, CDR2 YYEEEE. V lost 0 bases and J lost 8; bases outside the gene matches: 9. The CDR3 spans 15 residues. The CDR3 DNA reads TGTGCCAGCAGCTTGGGACAGGGGAAGAGTTGGGGCTACACCTTC. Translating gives CASSLGQGKSWGYTF.

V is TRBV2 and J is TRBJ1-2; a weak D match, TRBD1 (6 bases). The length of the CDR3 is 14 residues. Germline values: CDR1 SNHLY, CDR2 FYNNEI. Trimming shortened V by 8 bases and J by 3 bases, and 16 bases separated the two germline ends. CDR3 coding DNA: TGTGCCAGCTCAATCTCCAGGGGTGACTATGGCTACACCTTC. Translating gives CASSISRGDYGYTF.

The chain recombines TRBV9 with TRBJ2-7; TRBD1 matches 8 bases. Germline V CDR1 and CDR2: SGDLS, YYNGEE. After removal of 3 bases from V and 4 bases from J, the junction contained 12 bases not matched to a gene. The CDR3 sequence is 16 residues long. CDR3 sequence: CASSARLGQGEYEQYF. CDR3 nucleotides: TGTGCCAGCAGCGCCCGACTTGGACAGGGAGAGTACGAGCAGTACTTC.

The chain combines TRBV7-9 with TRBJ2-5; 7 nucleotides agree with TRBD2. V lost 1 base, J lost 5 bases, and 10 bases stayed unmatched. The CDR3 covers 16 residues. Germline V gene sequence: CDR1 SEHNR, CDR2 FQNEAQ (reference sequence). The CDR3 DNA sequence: TGTGCCAGCAGCTTAGTTGGAGGCGGGGGTGGCGAGACCCAGTACTTC. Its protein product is CASSLVGGGGGETQYF.

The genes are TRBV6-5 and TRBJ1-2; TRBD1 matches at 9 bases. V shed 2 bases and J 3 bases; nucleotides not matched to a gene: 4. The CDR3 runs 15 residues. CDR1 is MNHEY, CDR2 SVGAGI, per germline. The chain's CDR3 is CASSYEGQGDYGYTF. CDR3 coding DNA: TGTGCCAGCAGTTACGAGGGACAGGGAGACTATGGCTACACCTTC.

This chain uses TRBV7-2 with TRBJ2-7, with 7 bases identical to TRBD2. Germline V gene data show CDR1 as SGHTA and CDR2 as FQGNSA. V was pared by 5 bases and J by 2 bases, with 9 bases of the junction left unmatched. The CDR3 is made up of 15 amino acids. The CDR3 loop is CASSPTGGEPYEQYF. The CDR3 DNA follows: TGTGCCAGCAGCCCGACGGGGGGTGAACCCTACGAGCAGTACTTC.

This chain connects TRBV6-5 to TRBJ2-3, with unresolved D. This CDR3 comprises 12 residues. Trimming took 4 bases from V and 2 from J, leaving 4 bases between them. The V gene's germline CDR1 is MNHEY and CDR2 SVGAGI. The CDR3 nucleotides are TGTGCCAGCAGTTCTCCCACAGATACGCAGTATTTT. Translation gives CASSSPTDTQYF.

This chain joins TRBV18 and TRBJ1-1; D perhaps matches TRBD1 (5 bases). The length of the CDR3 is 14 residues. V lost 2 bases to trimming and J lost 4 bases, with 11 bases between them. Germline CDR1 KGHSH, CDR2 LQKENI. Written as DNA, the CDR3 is TGTGCCAGCTCACCAAGTTTGGGGGGCACTGAAGCTTTCTTT. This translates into CASSPSLGGTEAFF.